This TCR beta chain stems from a study of blood T cell repertoires in COVID-19. Across the whole study: COVID-19 samples, acute and convalescent, were from the United States, Italy and Spain. Sample material is recorded as cDNA or gDNA derived from T cells, B-cell-depleted T cells, or PBMCs.

V was pared by 6 bases and J by 7 bases, with 19 bases between. CDR1 SGHDT and CDR2 YYEEEE come from the germline V gene. The CDR3 is 14 residues long. In the study's own analysis: Amplification with reference gene primers provided the estimates of nucleated cell counts. Assay used: immunoSEQ multiplex PCR; TCRdb lists only in-frame clones, some missing. From that table come the V and J calls and clone size; the DNA was used to work out D and trimming. The top ten clones hold 15% to 17% of a sample with 65,000 to 100,000 clones, around 80% of them seen once. The V gene is TRBV5-6, the J gene TRBJ2-5, with D tentatively TRBD2 (7 bases). The receptor was derived from a woman of 80 years or more with acute or convalescent COVID-19. The specimen sequenced was peripheral blood. CDR3 in DNA: TGTGCCAGCATCCATTGGGGGGGGCAGGGGACCCAGTACTTC. Translating gives CASIHWGGQGTQYF.